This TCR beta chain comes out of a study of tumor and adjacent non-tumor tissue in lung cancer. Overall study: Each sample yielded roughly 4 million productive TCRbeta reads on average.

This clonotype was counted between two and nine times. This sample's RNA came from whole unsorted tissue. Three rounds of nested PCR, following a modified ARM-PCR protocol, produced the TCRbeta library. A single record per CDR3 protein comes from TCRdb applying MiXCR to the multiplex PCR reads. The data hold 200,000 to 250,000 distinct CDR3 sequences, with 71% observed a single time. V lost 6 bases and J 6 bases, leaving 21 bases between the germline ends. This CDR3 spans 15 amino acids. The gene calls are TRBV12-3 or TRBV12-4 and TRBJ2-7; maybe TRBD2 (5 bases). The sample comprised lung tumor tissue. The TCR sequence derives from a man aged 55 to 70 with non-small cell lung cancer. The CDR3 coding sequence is TGTGCCAGCAGACCGCCGACCGGAAGCGCGGGCGAGCAGTACTTC. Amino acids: CASRPPTGSAGEQYF.